This TCR beta chain is drawn from a study of blood T cell repertoires in COVID-19. Losses at the gene ends were 3 bases for V and 7 bases for J; bases not matched to a gene: 11. This CDR3 has 16 residues. CDR1 and CDR2 (germline): MNHEY, SMNVEV (reference sequence). TCRdb keeps only in-frame clones here, not all; method: immunoSEQ multiplex PCR. This table holds 200,000 to 250,000 clones, about 85% found once. The chain recombines TRBV27 with TRBJ1-2; 10 nucleotides align to TRBD1. Specimen: PBMCs or T cells enriched from blood (not recorded which). The TCR comes from a man between 25 and 39 years old who had recovered from COVID-19. The CDR3, as DNA: TGTGCCAGCAGTTTCCAACCCCCGGGACAGGGGTTTGGCTACACCTTC. Translation: CASSFQPPGQGFGYTF.